Following are 27 T cell receptor beta chains from one sample sequenced in a study of cytomegalovirus exposure and HLA in healthy donors. Amplification used 60 Vbeta primers and 13 Jbeta primers. Clones were sequenced by immunoSEQ multiplex PCR, and TCRdb holds only the in-frame ones, with some missing. Of roughly 150,000 clones in the sample, 60% to 80% were seen once. The specimen sequenced was PBMCs. The receptors here all came from a man between 18 and 35 years old in good health and CMV-seropositive.

The table lists this clone with a count of one. The rearrangement uses TRBV7-9 and TRBJ2-2, with 9 bases aligning to TRBD1. Trimming took 3 bases from V and 9 from J; bases not matched to a gene: 8. CDR1 SEHNR and CDR2 FQNEAQ come from the germline V gene (reference sequence). This CDR3 region has 15 residues. CDR3 amino acids: CASSLGQGILRELFF. The CDR3 DNA reads as TGTGCCAGCAGCTTGGGACAGGGAATACTCCGGGAGCTGTTTTTT.

The chain recombines TRBV6-6 with TRBJ1-1; D gene uncertain. There are 12 residues in the CDR3. Germline CDR1 and CDR2: MNHNY and SVGAGI (reference sequence). The germline V and J ends were trimmed by 7 bases and 3 bases, with 9 bases remaining between them. The CDR3 here is CASTHHDTEAFF. The CDR3 bases are TGTGCCAGCACCCATCATGACACTGAAGCTTTCTTT.

This sequence joins TRBV19 and TRBJ1-1; 8 nucleotides line up with TRBD1. In germline, CDR1 is LNHDA, CDR2 SQIVND (reference sequence). CDR3 size: 14 residues. The junction had 6 bases not matched to a gene; V was cut back by 6 bases and J by 3 bases. The CDR3 coding sequence is TGTGCCAGTAGCCAAAACAGGGGGGACACTGAAGCTTTCTTT. Its translation: CASSQNRGDTEAFF.

The rearrangement joins TRBV16 to TRBJ1-3; maybe TRBD1 (5 bases). CDR1 and CDR2 (germline): KGHSY, FQNENV. The CDR3 is 14 residues long. The germline V and J ends were trimmed by 0 bases and 4 bases, with 7 bases remaining between them. CDR3 bases: TGTGCCAGCAGCCAATCGCAGGGAGGAAACACCATATATTTT. Its protein is CASSQSQGGNTIYF. The variable domain in full, completed from reference TRBV16 and TRBJ1-3, reads GEEVAQTPKHLVRGEGQKAKLYCAPIKGHSYVFWYQQVLKNEFKFLISFQNENVFDETGMPKERFSAKCLPNSPCSLEIQATKLEDSAVYFCASSQSQGGNTIYFGEGSWLTVV.

The V and J genes are TRBV2 and TRBJ1-2; 8 nucleotides match TRBD1. CDR3 length: 14 residues. Germline assignment: CDR1 SNHLY and CDR2 FYNNEI. J lost 7 bases, V lost 6 bases, and 10 bases had no gene match. The CDR3 DNA sequence: TGTGCCAGCAGCGAGACCAGGGGGCCTCTTGGCTACACCTTC. Its protein is CASSETRGPLGYTF.

This rearrangement joins TRBV15 to TRBJ1-4; D uncertain. Per germline, CDR1 LNHNV and CDR2 YYDKDF (reference sequence). The CDR3 extends over 15 amino acids. The germline V and J ends were trimmed by 5 bases and 3 bases, with 13 bases remaining between them. The CDR3 DNA reads TGTGCCACCAGCGCCCGCCTGCAGGCTAATGAAAAACTGTTTTTT. Residues: CATSARLQANEKLFF.

The chain uses TRBV7-9 and TRBJ1-1; D is unresolved. V lost 8 bases and J 2 bases, leaving 6 bases between the germline ends. The CDR3 has 11 amino acids. Looked up from germline, CDR1 is SEHNR and CDR2 is FQNEAQ (reference sequence). The chain's CDR3 is CASQANTEAFF. The CDR3 region has the DNA TGTGCCAGCCAAGCCAACACTGAAGCTTTCTTT.

The chain links TRBV30 to TRBJ2-2; 8 bases align to TRBD1. CDR1 and CDR2 (germline): GTSNPN, SVGIG (reference sequence). Germline trimming cut 3 bases from V and 1 base from J; bases unmatched to any gene: 7. CDR3 size: 16 residues. For the CDR3, the DNA is TGTGCCTGGAGGGCAGACAGGGGAAGGAACACCGGGGAGCTGTTTTTT. The encoded protein is CAWRADRGRNTGELFF.

V and J are TRBV19 and TRBJ1-2, with 7 nucleotides matching TRBD1. The V and J ends lost 5 bases and 3 bases, in that order; junction bases with no gene match: 6. Germline CDR1 reads LNHDA; CDR2 reads SQIVND (reference sequence). This CDR3 spans 14 amino acids. The CDR3 sequence is CASSPGDSHYGYTF. The CDR3 region has the DNA TGTGCCAGTAGTCCCGGGGACAGTCACTATGGCTACACCTTC.

This chain uses TRBV28 with TRBJ1-6; possible D gene TRBD1, 6 bases. CDR1 MDHEN and CDR2 SYDVKM come from the germline V gene. Trimming cost V 4 bases and J 7 bases, with 11 bases left between them. The length of the CDR3 is 14 residues. The CDR3 coding sequence is TGTGCCAGCAGTTCAGGGGTTTACAATTCACCCCTCCACTTT. Translation: CASSSGVYNSPLHF.

With respect to this clone: A read error may produce the germline difference seen at one junction end. This chain links TRBV2 with TRBJ2-5, with D possibly being TRBD1 (6 bases). Germline values: CDR1 SNHLY, CDR2 FYNNEI. This CDR3 spans 14 amino acids. DNA of the CDR3: TGTGCCAGCAGAGAAGGGACATTGCTAGAGACCCAGTACTTC. Its translation: CASREGTLLETQYF.

This clone was seen a few times. This rearrangement joins TRBV10-1 to TRBJ2-5, with D tentatively TRBD2 (6 bases). V was pared by 2 bases and J by 5 bases, with 15 bases between. The CDR3 loop spans 15 amino acids. Per the germline V gene, CDR1 is WNHNN and CDR2 is SYGVQD (reference sequence). The CDR3 sequence is CASSERAGSIETQYF. The CDR3 DNA reads as TGCGCCAGCAGTGAGCGTGCGGGAAGTATCGAGACCCAGTACTTC.

The chain carries TRBV5-6 and TRBJ2-5; a possible D gene is TRBD2 (5 bases). Trimming removed 3 bases from V and 5 bases from J, with 14 bases in between. Germline values: CDR1 SGHDT, CDR2 YYEEEE. The CDR3 has 14 residues. In DNA, the CDR3 is TGTGCCAGCAGCTCGACGGCAGGCGGGGAGACCCAGTACTTC. Its translation is CASSSTAGGETQYF.

The chain employs TRBV7-9 and TRBJ2-2, with D perhaps matching TRBD1 (6 bases). Trimming stripped 6 bases from V and 2 bases from J, with 25 bases between. Looked up from germline, CDR1 is SEHNR and CDR2 is FQNEAQ (reference sequence). The CDR3 totals 19 residues. The CDR3 DNA follows: TGTGCCAGCAGTCACCCCAGGACAGCCCAGCTACAAAACACCGGGGAGCTGTTTTTT. Residues: CASSHPRTAQLQNTGELFF.

The genes are TRBV5-6 and TRBJ2-1, with D unclear. CDR3 length equals 14 residues. The germline gives CDR1 SGHDT, CDR2 YYEEEE. Trimming left V 0 bases short and J 6 bases short, with 10 bases between. The CDR3 region has the DNA TGTGCCAGCAGCTTGGTGGAGCAACGCAATGAGCAGTTCTTC. It translates to CASSLVEQRNEQFF.

The chain has TRBV5-6 and TRBJ1-2, with D maybe TRBD1 (5 bases). Germline V CDR1 and CDR2: SGHDT, YYEEEE. V gave up 2 bases and J gave up 0 bases, with 20 bases separating them. This CDR3 comprises 18 residues. The CDR3, as DNA: TGTGCCAGCAGCTTTTTGGGACTCCCGTCCGAACCTAACTATGGCTACACCTTC. Residues: CASSFLGLPSEPNYGYTF.

The sample holds one count of this clone. This chain connects TRBV6-4 to TRBJ1-6; 8 nucleotides line up with TRBD1. The CDR3 consists of 15 residues. J lost 8 bases, V lost 3 bases, and 6 bases had no gene match. CDR1 and CDR2 from the germline V gene are MRHNA and SNTAGT. CDR3 sequence: CASSEADRGHSPLHF. The DNA for the CDR3 is TGTGCCAGCAGTGAAGCTGACAGGGGCCATTCACCCCTCCACTTT.

Here the CDR3 DNA reads TGTGCCAGCAGCGCCTTACAAGGGGTCGCTGAAGCTTTCTTT. This codes for CASSALQGVAEAFF. J is TRBJ1-1 and V is TRBV9; D perhaps matches TRBD1 (5 bases). V was shortened by 3 bases and J by 6 bases, with 15 bases between the two germline ends. Germline-derived CDR1 and CDR2 are SGDLS and YYNGEE. CDR3 length: 14 residues.

The rearrangement joins TRBV7-2 to TRBJ1-2; D uncertain. Trimming cost V 0 bases and J 4 bases, with 12 bases left between them. The CDR3 contains 15 residues. Per germline, CDR1 SGHTA and CDR2 FQGNSA. CDR3 sequence: CASSLALSGGYGYTF. For the CDR3, the DNA is TGTGCCAGCAGCTTAGCACTCAGTGGCGGCTATGGCTACACCTTC.

The count of this clone is one. V gene TRBV18 combines with J gene TRBJ2-1; 7 bases match TRBD2. The germline gives CDR1 KGHSH, CDR2 LQKENI. The CDR3 has 17 amino acids. The V gene end was trimmed by 4 bases and the J gene end by 1 base; junction bases not matched to a gene: 10. CDR3 residues: CASSLLGRGDSYNEQFF. CDR3 in DNA: TGTGCCAGCTCACTTCTGGGGAGGGGAGATTCCTACAATGAGCAGTTCTTC.

This chain links TRBV28 with TRBJ1-5; D might be TRBD1 (5 bases). This CDR3 spans 16 amino acids. Germline V gene sequence: CDR1 MDHEN, CDR2 SYDVKM. V lost 2 bases to trimming and J lost 5 bases, with 16 bases between them. The CDR3 reads CASSLRQPGGDQPQHF. CDR3 in DNA: TGTGCCAGCAGTTTACGACAGCCGGGCGGCGATCAGCCCCAGCATTTT.

The CDR3, as DNA: TGTGCCAGCAGCCGAACCTCCGCCTTGAGAGCTTTCTTT. Translation: CASSRTSALRAFF. V and J are TRBV28 and TRBJ1-1; D unclear. This CDR3 region has 13 residues. Germline lookup yields CDR1 MDHEN and CDR2 SYDVKM. V shed 6 bases and J shed 10 bases, with 18 bases lying between them.

This rearrangement joins TRBV6-1 to TRBJ2-1; maybe TRBD1 (6 bases). The CDR3 length is 15 residues. Germline V gene lookup returns CDR1 MNHNS and CDR2 SASEGT. The ends were cut back, 4 bases at V and 1 base at J, with 11 bases in the middle. CDR3 coding DNA: TGTGCCAGCAGTGGGGGACATCAATCCTACAATGAGCAGTTCTTC. This encodes CASSGGHQSYNEQFF.

The chain joins TRBV5-1 to TRBJ2-3; possibly TRBD1 for D (6 bases). This CDR3 is 15 amino acids long. Germline CDR1 reads SGHRS; CDR2 reads YFSETQ. The V end was cut by 0 bases, the J end by 2 bases, with 10 bases between. The CDR3 DNA reads TGCGCCAGCAGCTTGGCCGGACAGTCCACAGATACGCAGTATTTT. This codes for CASSLAGQSTDTQYF. Complete variable domain (other parts from reference TRBV5-1 and TRBJ2-3): KAGVTQTPRYLIKTRGQQVTLSCSPISGHRSVSWYQQTPGQGLQFLFEYFSETQRNKGNFPGRFSGRQFSNSRSEMNVSTLELGDSALYLCASSLAGQSTDTQYFGPGTRLTVL.

CDR3 in amino acids: CASSIGQTSGNTIYF. The CDR3 coding sequence is TGTGCCAGTAGTATAGGACAGACCTCTGGAAACACCATATATTTT. This chain links TRBV19 with TRBJ1-3; D is possibly TRBD1 (5 bases). There are 15 residues in the CDR3. Germline V gene sequence: CDR1 LNHDA, CDR2 SQIVND (reference sequence). Trimming cost V 1 base and J 0 bases, with 7 bases left between them.

This clone came up a few times. This chain links TRBV10-3 with TRBJ1-1, with 8 bases fitting TRBD1. V shed 6 bases and J 3 bases; nucleotides not matched to a gene: 6. The CDR3 is 14 residues long. In germline, CDR1 is ENHRY, CDR2 SYGVKD. The chain's CDR3 is CAIRPTGGDTEAFF. For the CDR3, the DNA is TGTGCCATCAGACCCACAGGGGGGGACACTGAAGCTTTCTTT.

The chain employs TRBV6-5 and TRBJ1-5, with 10 bases identical to TRBD1. The CDR3 is made up of 15 amino acids. J was trimmed by 6 bases and V by 0 bases; bases with no gene match: 2. Germline-derived CDR1 and CDR2 are MNHEY and SVGAGI. DNA of the CDR3: TGTGCCAGCAGTTACTCGGGACAGGGGAGTCAGCCCCAGCATTTT. Protein product: CASSYSGQGSQPQHF.